This T cell receptor beta chain was obtained from a study of blood T cell repertoires in COVID-19. Participants had their cohort set by participant-reported clinical history. Sequencing used immunoSEQ multiplex PCR; TCRdb keeps in-frame clones, though not all of them. The top ten hold 2.4% of the sample, which has around 300,000 clones, around 91% seen once. V was shortened by 1 base and J by 8 bases, with 12 bases between the two germline ends. Per germline, CDR1 SGHRS and CDR2 YFSETQ. The CDR3 consists of 13 residues. This clone was recorded once. Sequenced sample: PBMCs or T cells enriched from blood (not recorded which). The receptor's source is a woman aged 18-29 years who had recovered from COVID-19. V and J are TRBV5-1 and TRBJ1-1, with D possibly being TRBD1 (5 bases). The CDR3 region is CASSLRGHEEAFF. The CDR3, as DNA: TGCGCCAGCAGCTTGAGAGGACACGAGGAAGCTTTCTTT.